One sample yielded the 10 T cell receptor beta chains listed below, sequenced in a study of blood T cell repertoires in COVID-19. Using immunoSEQ multiplex PCR, the repertoire was profiled, and TCRdb retains in-frame clones only, with some absent. The table shows roughly 130,000 clones, with more than 70% occurring only once. The sequenced sample was peripheral blood. These receptors were collected from a woman aged 30 to 39 who had recovered from COVID-19.

This clone was found once. The V gene is TRBV5-4, the J gene TRBJ2-4; no reliable D call. CDR1 SGHNT and CDR2 YYREEE come from the germline V gene (reference sequence). CDR3 length: 13 amino acids. The V and J ends lost 2 bases and 3 bases respectively, with 6 bases between them. The DNA for the CDR3 is TGTGCCAGCAGCTTTAACAGCAAAAACATTCAGTACTTC. This codes for CASSFNSKNIQYF.

The rearrangement links TRBV3-1 (or the pseudogene TRBV3-2) to TRBJ2-5, with TRBD2 as a possible D gene (7 bases). CDR1 is LGHDT and CDR2 is YNNKEL in the germline V gene (reference sequence). This CDR3 is 17 amino acids long. The V end was cut by 4 bases, the J end by 5 bases, with 23 bases between. CDR3 sequence: CASSRDTMGGGRETQYF. The CDR3 coding sequence is TGTGCCAGCAGCCGCGACACGATGGGGGGGGGCAGGGAGACCCAGTACTTC.

The chain links TRBV5-8 to TRBJ2-3; 7 bases agree with TRBD1. V lost 4 bases and J lost 2; bases outside the gene matches: 10. The length of the CDR3 is 16 residues. Germline CDR1 and CDR2: SGHTS and YDEGEE. The CDR3 loop is CASSHDNRGVTDTQYF. In DNA form, the CDR3 reads TGTGCCAGCAGCCATGATAACAGGGGAGTCACAGATACGCAGTATTTT.

This clone came up a few times. The chain uses TRBV18 and TRBJ2-2; tentatively, D is TRBD1 (6 bases). The CDR3 sequence is 14 residues long. V was cut by 6 bases and J by 3 bases, with 11 bases left in between. Germline assignment: CDR1 KGHSH and CDR2 LQKENI. The CDR3 is CASSEQGYTGELFF. CDR3 sequence (DNA): TGTGCCAGCTCCGAACAGGGTTACACCGGGGAGCTGTTTTTT.

This chain joins TRBV4-2 and TRBJ2-3; 9 bases are shared with TRBD2. This CDR3 has 18 residues. J gave up 6 bases and V 4 bases, and 17 bases lay outside the gene matches. Germline values: CDR1 LGHNA, CDR2 YNFKEQ. CDR3 protein: CASSPLLASGIGGDTQYF. As DNA, the CDR3 is TGTGCCAGCAGCCCGCTGCTGGCTAGCGGGATTGGCGGGGATACGCAGTATTTT.

The chain links TRBV5-1 to TRBJ2-1, with D perhaps TRBD2 (5 bases). This CDR3 region has 15 residues. V gave up 3 bases and J gave up 9 bases, with 19 bases separating them. Germline V gene lookup returns CDR1 SGHRS and CDR2 YFSETQ. This CDR3 is CASSYYRTGPGEQFF. CDR3 nucleotides: TGCGCCAGCAGCTACTACCGGACTGGCCCCGGTGAGCAGTTCTTC.

This clone came up once. This chain joins TRBV11-2 and TRBJ1-4; possible D gene TRBD1, 6 bases. Germline CDR1 and CDR2: SGHAT and FQNNGV. The CDR3 runs 14 residues. V was pared by 6 bases and J by 7 bases, with 15 bases between. The CDR3 coding sequence is TGTGCCAGCAGGGCCAGGGGCGGGTCTGAAAAACTGTTTTTT. Translation: CASRARGGSEKLFF. The full variable domain, completed using reference TRBV11-2 and TRBJ1-4, is EAGVAQSPRYKIIEKRQSVAFWCNPISGHATLYWYQQILGQGPKLLIQFQNNGVVDDSQLPKDRFSAERLKGVDSTLKIQPAKLEDSAVYLCASRARGGSEKLFFGSGTQLSVL.

The V gene is TRBV5-8, the J gene TRBJ1-3; tentatively, D is TRBD1 (6 bases). V was shortened by 0 bases and J by 4 bases, with 8 bases between the two germline ends. CDR1 is SGHTS, CDR2 YDEGEE, per germline. The CDR3 covers 14 residues. The CDR3 is CASSLGGLGNTIYF. In DNA form, the CDR3 reads TGTGCCAGCAGCTTGGGGGGGCTCGGAAACACCATATATTTT.

The J gene is TRBJ2-7, the V gene TRBV18; weak D call: TRBD1 (6 bases). V was cut by 3 bases and J by 0 bases, with 12 bases left in between. The CDR3 totals 15 residues. Looked up from germline, CDR1 is KGHSH and CDR2 is LQKENI. Written as DNA, the CDR3 is TGTGCCAGCTCACCGTACCGGGACACCTCCTACGAGCAGTACTTC. Translating it yields CASSPYRDTSYEQYF.

This chain joins TRBV6-2 or TRBV6-3 and TRBJ1-1; 7 nucleotides agree with TRBD1. Germline CDR1 MNHEY, CDR2 SVGEGT. V was clipped by 4 bases and J by 10 bases; unmatched bases: 3. The CDR3 is 11 residues long. CDR3 residues: CASSFRGAAFF. CDR3 in DNA: TGTGCCAGCAGTTTCAGGGGGGCAGCTTTCTTT.